This T cell receptor (beta chain) was retrieved from a study of OX40 agonist ivuxolimab in advanced cancers. On the study more broadly: Prior anti-PD-1, anti-PD-L1 or anti-CTLA-4 therapy did not bar entry, and roughly 40% had some. General study results and limits: Some nonresponders also had low normalized T-cell clonal expansion. The study found that CD8+ T cells averaged more expanded clones than CD4+. CD4+ and CD8+ blood T cells expanded clonally by week 6 at 0.1 to 3.0 mg/kg.

In regard to this clone: As yet, its antigen is unknown.

Germline lookup yields CDR1 SGHTA and CDR2 FQGNSA. Trimming shortened V by 1 base and J by 3 bases, and 1 base separated the two germline ends. The length of the CDR3 is 11 residues. Sequencing was performed with immunoSEQ multiplex PCR; in TCRdb, only in-frame clones are kept and a portion is missing. This sample has roughly 49,000 clones, with 65% to 90% found just once. The chain has TRBV7-2 and TRBJ2-7; D unclear. The sequencing here drew on CD4+ or CD8+ T cells sorted from blood, taken in a trial of the OX40 agonist ivuxolimab. The source is an adult with an advanced solid tumor such as melanoma, head and neck, liver or kidney cancer. CDR3 bases: TGTGCCAGCAGCTTAGTCTACGAGCAGTACTTC. This translates into CASSLVYEQYF.